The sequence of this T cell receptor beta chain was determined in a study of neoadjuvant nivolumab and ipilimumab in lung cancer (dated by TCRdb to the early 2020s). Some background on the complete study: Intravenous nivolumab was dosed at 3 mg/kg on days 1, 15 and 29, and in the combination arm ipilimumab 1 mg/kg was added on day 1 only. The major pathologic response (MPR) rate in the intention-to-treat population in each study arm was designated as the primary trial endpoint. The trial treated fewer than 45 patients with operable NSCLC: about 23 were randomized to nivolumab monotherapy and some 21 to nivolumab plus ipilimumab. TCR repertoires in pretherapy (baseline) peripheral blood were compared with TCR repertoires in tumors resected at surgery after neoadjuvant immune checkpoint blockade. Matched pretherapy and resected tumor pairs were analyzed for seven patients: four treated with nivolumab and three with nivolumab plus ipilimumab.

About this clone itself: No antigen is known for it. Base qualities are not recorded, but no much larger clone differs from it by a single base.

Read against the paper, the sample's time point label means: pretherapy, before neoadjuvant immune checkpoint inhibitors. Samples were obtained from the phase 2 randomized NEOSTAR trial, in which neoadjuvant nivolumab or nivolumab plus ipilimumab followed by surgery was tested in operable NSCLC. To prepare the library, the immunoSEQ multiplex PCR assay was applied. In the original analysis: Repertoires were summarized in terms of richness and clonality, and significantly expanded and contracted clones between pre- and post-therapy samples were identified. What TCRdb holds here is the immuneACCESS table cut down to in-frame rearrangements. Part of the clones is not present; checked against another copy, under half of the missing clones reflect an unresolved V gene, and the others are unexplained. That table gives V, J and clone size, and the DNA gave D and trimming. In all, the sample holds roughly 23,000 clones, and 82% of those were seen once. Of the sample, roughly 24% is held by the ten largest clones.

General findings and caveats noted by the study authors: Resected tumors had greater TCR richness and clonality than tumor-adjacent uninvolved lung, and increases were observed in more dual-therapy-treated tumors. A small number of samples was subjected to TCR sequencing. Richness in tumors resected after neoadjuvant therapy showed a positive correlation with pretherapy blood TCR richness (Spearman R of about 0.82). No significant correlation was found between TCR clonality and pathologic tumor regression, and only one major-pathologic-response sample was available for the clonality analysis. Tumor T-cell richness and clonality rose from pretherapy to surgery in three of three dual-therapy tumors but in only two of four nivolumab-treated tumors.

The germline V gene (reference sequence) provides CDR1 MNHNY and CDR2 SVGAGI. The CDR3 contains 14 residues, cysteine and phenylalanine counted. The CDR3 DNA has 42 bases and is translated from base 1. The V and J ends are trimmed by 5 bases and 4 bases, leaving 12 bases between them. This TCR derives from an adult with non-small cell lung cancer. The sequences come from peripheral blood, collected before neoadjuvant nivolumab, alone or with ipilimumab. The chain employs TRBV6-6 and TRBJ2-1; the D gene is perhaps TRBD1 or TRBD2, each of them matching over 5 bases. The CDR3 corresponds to CASSLLRGYNEQFF. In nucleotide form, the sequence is TGTGCCAGCAGTCTGTTGAGGGGATACAATGAGCAGTTCTTC.